This T cell receptor beta chain emerged from a study of graft-versus-host responses after intestinal transplantation. On the study more broadly: Recipients underwent multivisceral, liver-intestinal, or isolated intestinal transplants. Once they had received anti-thymocyte globulin induction, all recipients took tacrolimus and steroids for about three years.

Points on this clone: Antigen specificity is unknown.

Profiling relied on immunoSEQ multiplex PCR, and the TCRdb table lists in-frame clones only, not all of them. The data hold 40,000 to 55,000 clones, with approximately 95% observed a single time. Study-level findings and limits: Among circulating GvH clones, peak levels were associated with early post-transplant declines in HvG clones. When patients had graft-donor T cell macrochimerism, their allografts held high graft-versus-host to host-versus-graft clonal ratios.

CDR1 MNHEY and CDR2 SVGAGI come from the germline V gene. This CDR3 is 15 amino acids long. Losses at the gene ends were 6 bases for V and 4 bases for J; bases not matched to a gene: 9. This specimen was unstimulated CD8+ T cells sorted from spleen or lymph node cells, taken before transplant. This TCR was sampled from a human donor who was the organ donor for an intestinal transplant. This sequence joins TRBV6-5 and TRBJ2-7; TRBD1 matches 10 bases. CDR3 loop: CASRLGTGAIYEQYF. The CDR3, as DNA: TGTGCCAGCAGACTTGGGACAGGGGCCATATACGAGCAGTACTTC.